These 8 T cell receptor beta chains came from one sample sequenced in a study of blood T cell repertoires in COVID-19 (dated by TCRdb to about 2020). Preparation of the library involved the immunoSEQ multiplex PCR assay. Entries here come from immuneACCESS through TCRdb and include only in-frame sequences with V and J called. Some clones fail to appear in such tables; in the studies checked, an unresolved V gene covers under half of the shortfall, and the cause of the remainder is unknown. Within this sample are 300,000 to 400,000 clones, with around nine tenths of them counted one time only. The ten largest clonotypes hold 6% to 8% of the sample. The source material was peripheral blood. These TCRs come from a woman between 65 and 79 years old with COVID-19, enrolled during active disease.

This chain links TRBV19 with TRBJ1-5; D unresolved. Germline V gives CDR1 LNHDA, CDR2 SQIVND (reference sequence). The CDR3 contains 14 residues. V dropped 3 bases and J dropped 9 bases, with 15 bases sitting between them. The CDR3 here is CASSMSQERGPQHF. CDR3 DNA sequence: TGTGCCAGTAGTATGAGTCAAGAGCGCGGGCCCCAGCATTTT.

This clone came up once. The rearrangement links TRBV3-1 (or the pseudogene TRBV3-2) to TRBJ1-2; D not certain. The germline V gene has CDR1 LGHDT and CDR2 YNNKEL (reference sequence). Trimming left V 4 bases short and J 13 bases short, with 13 bases between. The CDR3 runs 11 residues. The CDR3 DNA follows: TGTGCCAGCAGCCGTGACAACTCAGCCACCTTC. It is translated as CASSRDNSATF.

V is TRBV13 and J is TRBJ1-2; D is uncertain. This CDR3 has 15 amino acids. Trimming cost V 3 bases and J 2 bases, with 13 bases left between them. Germline lookup yields CDR1 PRHDT and CDR2 FYEKMQ (reference sequence). The CDR3 DNA sequence: TGTGCCAGCAGCTTCGGTCCCACGCCAAACTATGGCTACACCTTC. Translation: CASSFGPTPNYGYTF.

The chain couples TRBV18 to TRBJ1-4; tentative D call: TRBD1 (5 bases). The CDR3 is made up of 15 amino acids. CDR1 is KGHSH and CDR2 is LQKENI in the germline V gene. Trimming pared 1 base from V and 5 bases from J, leaving 11 bases between. The CDR3 DNA is TGTGCCAGCTCACCACGGGGAGGGGAGAATGAAAAACTGTTTTTT. This translates into CASSPRGGENEKLFF.

The chain links TRBV7-2 to TRBJ1-2; 9 bases fit TRBD1. Per the germline V gene, CDR1 is SGHTA and CDR2 is FQGNSA. The CDR3 loop spans 15 amino acids. Germline trimming cut 4 bases from V and 5 bases from J; bases unmatched to any gene: 8. The CDR3 spells CASSSIPTGGYGYTF. The CDR3 DNA is TGTGCCAGCAGCTCGATCCCGACAGGGGGGTATGGCTACACCTTC.

The chain recombines TRBV29-1 with TRBJ2-7, with TRBD2 matching 11 bases. Germline lookup yields CDR1 SQVTM and CDR2 ANQGSEA. V was clipped by 4 bases and J by 7 bases; unmatched bases: 6. The CDR3 covers 13 residues. The CDR3: CSVVTSGEWEQYF. The CDR3 nucleotides read TGCAGCGTTGTGACTAGCGGGGAATGGGAGCAGTACTTC.

This clone is a singleton in its sample. The chain combines TRBV7-2 with TRBJ1-2; weak D call: TRBD1 (5 bases). The CDR3 runs to 15 residues. CDR1 and CDR2 (germline): SGHTA, FQGNSA. The V end was cut by 9 bases, the J end by 2 bases, with 19 bases between. This CDR3 reads CASSGGGSGNYGYTF. CDR3 sequence (DNA): TGTGCCAGTTCCGGGGGGGGTAGCGGAAACTATGGCTACACCTTC. Drawing the rest from reference TRBV7-2 and TRBJ1-2, the complete variable domain is GAGVSQSPSNKVTEKGKDVELRCDPISGHTALYWYRQSLGQGLEFLIYFQGNSAPDKSGLPSDRFSAERTGGSVSTLTIQRTQQEDSAVYLCASSGGGSGNYGYTFGSGTRLTVV.

This clone appeared once. The CDR3 DNA sequence: TGTGCCAGCAGCCCCGGACAGGGTGGCACTGAAGCTTTCTTT. It yields the protein CASSPGQGGTEAFF. The genes are TRBV7-9 and TRBJ1-1; 8 nucleotides match TRBD1. This CDR3 is 14 amino acids long. Germline-derived CDR1 and CDR2 are SEHNR and FQNEAQ (reference sequence). V was pared by 5 bases and J by 4 bases, with 6 bases of the junction left unmatched.